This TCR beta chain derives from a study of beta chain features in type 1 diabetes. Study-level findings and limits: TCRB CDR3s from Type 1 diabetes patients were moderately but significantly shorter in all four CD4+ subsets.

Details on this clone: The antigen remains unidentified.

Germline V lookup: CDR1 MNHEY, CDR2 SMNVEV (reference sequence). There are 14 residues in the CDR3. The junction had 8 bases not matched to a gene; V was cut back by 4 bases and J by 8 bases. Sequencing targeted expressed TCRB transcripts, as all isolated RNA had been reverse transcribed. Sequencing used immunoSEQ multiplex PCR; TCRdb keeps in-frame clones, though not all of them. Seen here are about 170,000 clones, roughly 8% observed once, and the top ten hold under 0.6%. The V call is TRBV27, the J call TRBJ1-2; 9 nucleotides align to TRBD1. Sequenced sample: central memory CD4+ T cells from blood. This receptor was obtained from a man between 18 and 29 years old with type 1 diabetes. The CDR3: CASSSWTGDLGYTF. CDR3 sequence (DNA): TGTGCCAGCAGTTCCTGGACAGGGGACTTAGGCTACACCTTC.